A single sample is the source of the 27 T cell receptor beta chains below, sequenced in a study of blood T cell repertoires in COVID-19. Profiling relied on immunoSEQ multiplex PCR, and the TCRdb table lists in-frame clones only, not all of them. The table has over 200,000 clones, around nine tenths seen once. Sequencing was carried out using peripheral blood. The receptors were sampled from a woman in her forties with acute or convalescent COVID-19.

This clone was counted once. The chain carries TRBV5-4 and TRBJ2-3; D perhaps matches TRBD1 (5 bases). Trimming stripped 0 bases from V and 2 bases from J, with 13 bases between. CDR1 and CDR2 from the germline V gene are SGHNT and YYREEE (reference sequence). This CDR3 region has 16 residues. The CDR3 bases are TGTGCCAGCAGCTTGGTCAAAGGGGTCTACACAGATACGCAGTATTTT. Its translation is CASSLVKGVYTDTQYF.

This clone has just a few counts. V is TRBV4-2 and J is TRBJ1-2, with D unclear. The germline V gene has CDR1 LGHNA and CDR2 YNFKEQ. This CDR3 has 15 residues. V lost 1 base and J lost 1, with 10 bases in between. The CDR3 here is CASSQVSQVNYGYTF. CDR3 bases: TGTGCCAGCAGCCAAGTTAGCCAAGTTAACTATGGCTACACCTTC.

J is TRBJ1-1 and V is TRBV30, with D maybe TRBD1 (5 bases). The CDR3 is 13 residues long. In germline, CDR1 is GTSNPN, CDR2 SVGIG (reference sequence). The germline V and J ends were trimmed by 0 bases and 5 bases, with 10 bases remaining between them. In nucleotides, the CDR3 is TGTGCCTGGAGTGTACTCGGACAAACTGAAGCTTTCTTT. Translated: CAWSVLGQTEAFF.

V and J are TRBV7-2 and TRBJ2-1; 9 bases agree with TRBD2. The CDR3 loop spans 14 amino acids. The V and J ends lost 2 bases and 9 bases, in that order; junction bases with no gene match: 5. Looked up from germline, CDR1 is SGHTA and CDR2 is FQGNSA. The DNA for the CDR3 is TGTGCCAGCAGCTTATCTCGGCGGGGGGGTGAGCAGTTCTTC. Protein product: CASSLSRRGGEQFF.

This rearrangement joins TRBV5-1 to TRBJ1-6; no clear D gene. Looked up from germline, CDR1 is SGHRS and CDR2 is YFSETQ. This CDR3 comprises 18 residues. Deletions cut 4 bases from V and 0 bases from J, with 17 bases between. The CDR3 coding sequence is TGCGCCAGCAGCCTCGGGGATCAGTCGAGCTCCTATAATTCACCCCTCCACTTT. It specifies CASSLGDQSSSYNSPLHF.

CDR3 in amino acids: CASSEPRQGSRPEKLFF. The DNA of the CDR3 is TGTGCCAGCAGTGAACCCCGCCAGGGCAGCAGACCGGAAAAACTGTTTTTT. The V and J genes are TRBV25-1 and TRBJ1-4, with D possibly matching TRBD1 (5 bases). The CDR3 runs 17 residues. Germline CDR1 is MGHDK and CDR2 is SYGVNS. V was pared by 2 bases and J by 8 bases, with 21 bases between.

This clone was recorded a few times. This chain connects TRBV5-6 to TRBJ1-2, with unresolved D. CDR1 and CDR2 from the germline V gene are SGHDT and YYEEEE. This CDR3 region has 15 residues. The V end was cut by 0 bases, the J end by 6 bases, with 15 bases between. CDR3 DNA sequence: TGTGCCAGCAGCTTGGTCCACTACATACCGGATGGCTACACCTTC. The encoded protein is CASSLVHYIPDGYTF.

V and J are TRBV6-6 and TRBJ1-2; no reliable D call. The CDR3 contains 13 residues. Deletions cut 5 bases from V and 8 bases from J, with 15 bases between. The V gene's germline CDR1 is MNHNY and CDR2 SVGAGI (reference sequence). DNA for the CDR3: TGTGCCAGCAGTACCCTTGGAGGTTTGGGCTACACCTTC. The encoded protein is CASSTLGGLGYTF.

The V call is TRBV5-1, the J call TRBJ1-1; D is uncertain. This CDR3 has 14 residues. The germline gives CDR1 SGHRS, CDR2 YFSETQ. The V end was cut by 6 bases, the J end by 7 bases, with 19 bases between. CDR3 in amino acids: CASIIYIGRVEAFF. The CDR3 DNA sequence: TGCGCCAGCATCATCTATATAGGGAGGGTTGAAGCTTTCTTT.

The chain couples TRBV10-3 to TRBJ2-5; perhaps TRBD2 as D (5 bases). With 2 bases removed from V and 5 bases from J, the gap between germline ends came to 6 bases. Germline values: CDR1 ENHRY, CDR2 SYGVKD. The CDR3 contains 12 residues. This chain's CDR3 is CAISEPGETQYF. The CDR3 nucleotides read TGTGCCATCAGTGAGCCGGGGGAGACCCAGTACTTC.

The V and J genes are TRBV5-1 and TRBJ2-3; TRBD2 matches at 8 bases. There are 19 residues in the CDR3. V was pared by 4 bases and J by 0 bases, with 16 bases of the junction left unmatched. The germline CDR1 and CDR2 sequences are SGHRS and YFSETQ. This chain's CDR3 is CASSPGGGGRLTSTDTQYF. In DNA, the CDR3 is TGCGCCAGCAGCCCGGGAGGCGGGGGGCGACTTACTAGCACAGATACGCAGTATTTT. The full variable domain, with the rest looked up from reference TRBV5-1 and TRBJ2-3, is KAGVTQTPRYLIKTRGQQVTLSCSPISGHRSVSWYQQTPGQGLQFLFEYFSETQRNKGNFPGRFSGRQFSNSRSEMNVSTLELGDSALYLCASSPGGGGRLTSTDTQYFGPGTRLTVL.

The chain couples TRBV24-1 to TRBJ2-3; TRBD1 matches 9 bases. The CDR3 is 18 amino acids. Trimming cost V 5 bases and J 1 base; bases outside gene matches: 12. Germline V gene data show CDR1 as KGHDR and CDR2 as SFDVKD. The CDR3, as DNA: TGTGCCACCAGTGGGGCCACCGGGACAGGGATAGGCACAGATACGCAGTATTTT. Translated: CATSGATGTGIGTDTQYF.

The V and J genes are TRBV25-1 and TRBJ1-1; D possibly corresponds to TRBD1 (5 bases). Trimming left V 6 bases short and J 2 bases short, with 7 bases between. The CDR3 is 12 residues long. Per germline, CDR1 MGHDK and CDR2 SYGVNS. The CDR3: CASRQVNTEAFF. CDR3 nucleotides: TGTGCCAGCAGACAGGTTAACACTGAAGCTTTCTTT. The full variable domain, in which reference TRBV25-1 and TRBJ1-1 provide the parts outside the CDR3, is EADIYQTPRYLVIGTGKKITLECSQTMGHDKMYWYQQDPGMELHLIHYSYGVNSTEKGDLSSESTVSRIRTEHFPLTLESARPSHTSQYLCASRQVNTEAFFGQGTRLTVV.

The J gene is TRBJ2-7, the V gene TRBV4-1; 8 nucleotides line up with TRBD1. The CDR3 contains 15 residues. The J segment lost 6 bases and the V segment lost 1 base, leaving 8 bases of the junction unmatched. Germline values: CDR1 MGHRA, CDR2 YSYEKL. The CDR3 loop is CASSQGPRGRGEQYV. The DNA of the CDR3 is TGCGCCAGCAGCCAAGGCCCCAGGGGGCGCGGCGAGCAGTACGTC.

The chain is built from TRBV3-1 (or the pseudogene TRBV3-2) and TRBJ1-2; D call uncertain. This CDR3 contains 12 residues. The V end was cut by 4 bases, the J end by 10 bases, with 13 bases between. Germline values: CDR1 LGHDT, CDR2 YNNKEL (reference sequence). CDR3: CASSLEGFYYTF. The CDR3 coding sequence is TGTGCCAGCAGCCTCGAGGGATTTTACTACACCTTC.

This sequence joins TRBV4-1 and TRBJ1-3; D gene unclear. Deletions cut 3 bases from V and 0 bases from J, with 9 bases between. The CDR3 has 15 residues. Germline V gene sequence: CDR1 MGHRA, CDR2 YSYEKL. CDR3 bases: TGCGCCAGCAGCCACAGGCAAAGCTCTGGAAACACCATATATTTT. Protein sequence: CASSHRQSSGNTIYF.

As DNA, the CDR3 is TGTGCCAGCAGCTTAGCGGCTAGCCGGAGCCATGCCCAAGAGACCCAGTACTTC. The encoded protein is CASSLAASRSHAQETQYF. The genes are TRBV7-6 and TRBJ2-5; a weak D match, TRBD2 (5 bases). Trimming cost V 0 bases and J 1 base, with 18 bases left between them. The CDR3 sequence is 18 residues long. Germline CDR1 and CDR2: SGHVS and FNYEAQ.

V usage is TRBV7-2 and J usage is TRBJ1-1; TRBD1 might be the D (6 bases). Trimming took 5 bases from V and 3 from J, leaving 16 bases between them. CDR1 SGHTA and CDR2 FQGNSA come from the germline V gene. The CDR3 extends over 15 amino acids. The CDR3 loop reads CASSNRVGIHTEAFF. CDR3 bases: TGTGCCAGCAGCAACAGGGTAGGGATCCACACTGAAGCTTTCTTT.

This chain uses TRBV5-5 with TRBJ1-2; D may be TRBD1 (5 bases). The germline V gene has CDR1 SGHKS and CDR2 YYEKEE (reference sequence). V dropped 1 base and J dropped 8 bases, with 12 bases sitting between them. The length of the CDR3 is 13 residues. CDR3 sequence: CASSLKGLRGYTF. The CDR3, as DNA: TGTGCCAGCAGCTTGAAGGGGCTCCGGGGCTACACCTTC. The whole variable domain, remainder taken from reference TRBV5-5 and TRBJ1-2, is DAGVTQSPTHLIKTRGQQVTLRCSPISGHKSVSWYQQVLGQGPQFIFQYYEKEERGRGNFPDRFSARQFPNYSSELNVNALLLGDSALYLCASSLKGLRGYTFGSGTRLTVV.

V and J are TRBV9 and TRBJ2-3; D is possibly TRBD1 (5 bases). V was shortened by 4 bases and J by 3 bases, with 6 bases between the two germline ends. Germline V lookup: CDR1 SGDLS, CDR2 YYNGEE. There are 12 residues in the CDR3. The CDR3 loop reads CASSKGTDTQYF. CDR3 nucleotides: TGTGCCAGCAGCAAGGGGACAGATACGCAGTATTTT.

The chain is built from TRBV15 and TRBJ1-1, with TRBD1 matching over 7 bases. Germline-derived CDR1 and CDR2 are LNHNV and YYDKDF (reference sequence). This CDR3 has 16 amino acids. Losses at the gene ends were 2 bases for V and 7 bases for J; bases not matched to a gene: 13. CDR3 sequence: CATSRLRQGIEDEAFF. CDR3 sequence (DNA): TGTGCCACCAGCAGACTTAGACAGGGAATTGAGGATGAAGCTTTCTTT.

The genes are TRBV11-2 and TRBJ1-2; D might be TRBD1 (6 bases). This CDR3 spans 15 amino acids. The germline V and J ends were trimmed by 4 bases and 0 bases, with 12 bases remaining between them. The germline V gene has CDR1 SGHAT and CDR2 FQNNGV. The chain's CDR3 is CASSSSTGTNYGYTF. DNA of the CDR3: TGTGCCAGCAGCTCTTCGACAGGAACTAACTATGGCTACACCTTC.

This clone has a handful of counts. V usage is TRBV5-5 and J usage is TRBJ1-2; 8 bases agree with TRBD1. This CDR3 has 19 residues. The V segment lost 0 bases and the J segment 0 bases; nucleotides outside the gene matches: 13. Germline V CDR1 and CDR2: SGHKS, YYEKEE (reference sequence). This CDR3 is CASSLGGTGLSHSNYGYTF. The CDR3 DNA follows: TGTGCCAGCAGCTTGGGGGGGACAGGACTATCTCATTCTAACTATGGCTACACCTTC.

The chain has TRBV11-3 and TRBJ2-1; a possible D gene is TRBD1 (5 bases). Germline V gene data show CDR1 as SGHNT and CDR2 as YENEEA. Trimming left V 5 bases short and J 8 bases short, with 7 bases between. The CDR3 runs 11 residues. CDR3 sequence: CASSAGYEQFF. The CDR3 bases are TGTGCCAGCAGCGCAGGGTATGAGCAGTTCTTC.

The CDR3 here is CATSRPPRNEQFF. In DNA form, the CDR3 reads TGTGCCACCAGCAGACCACCTAGAAATGAGCAGTTCTTC. V and J are TRBV15 and TRBJ2-1, with unresolved D. Trimming cost V 2 bases and J 7 bases, with 9 bases left between them. CDR3 length: 13 residues. From germline, CDR1 is LNHNV and CDR2 YYDKDF (reference sequence).

The V gene is TRBV3-1 (or the pseudogene TRBV3-2), the J gene TRBJ1-2, with 12 bases lining up with TRBD1. Germline CDR1 LGHDT, CDR2 YNNKEL (reference sequence). The CDR3 is made up of 14 amino acids. V was clipped by 8 bases and J by 7 bases; unmatched bases: 8. CDR3 protein: CASRDRGLGGGYTF. DNA for the CDR3: TGTGCCAGCCGGGACAGGGGGCTAGGGGGTGGCTACACCTTC.

The chain recombines TRBV6-5 with TRBJ1-4; the D is unclear. Deletions cut 2 bases from V and 8 bases from J, with 15 bases between. The CDR3 loop spans 15 amino acids. Germline CDR1 and CDR2: MNHEY and SVGAGI. The CDR3 DNA is TGTGCCAGCAGTTACGCGGCCGGCGTTGAAGAAAAACTGTTTTTT. Protein: CASSYAAGVEEKLFF.